Listed here are 26 T cell receptor beta chains from one sample, sequenced in a study of pediatric ulcerative colitis. This table comes from immunoSEQ multiplex PCR, and its TCRdb copy is limited to in-frame clones, with some not included. This table holds several thousand clones, around nine tenths found once. Sequenced sample: blood. The origin of the receptors is a boy under 18 who was a control in a study of pediatric ulcerative colitis.

A single count supports this clone. As DNA, the CDR3 is TGTGCCAGCTCACCCAACCTAGGGCAGGGGGCTATGAACACTGAAGCTTTCTTT. Protein: CASSPNLGQGAMNTEAFF. This chain links TRBV18 with TRBJ1-1; 8 bases align to TRBD1. The V gene's germline CDR1 is KGHSH and CDR2 LQKENI. This CDR3 is 18 amino acids long. V shed 3 bases, J shed 0 bases, and the junction held 12 bases outside the gene matches.

The rearrangement links TRBV6-6 to TRBJ2-2; D is ambiguous. From germline, CDR1 is MNHNY and CDR2 SVGAGI (reference sequence). This CDR3 spans 14 amino acids. V shed 10 bases and J shed 1 base, with 13 bases lying between them. CDR3 protein: CANSQTENTGELFF. The CDR3 coding sequence is TGTGCCAACTCCCAGACGGAGAACACCGGGGAGCTGTTTTTT.

The rearrangement links TRBV7-9 to TRBJ2-5; 7 bases map to TRBD2. After removal of 0 bases from V and 5 bases from J, the junction contained 6 bases not matched to a gene. This CDR3 spans 15 amino acids. Germline V lookup: CDR1 SEHNR, CDR2 FQNEAQ (reference sequence). CDR3 protein: CASSLAPSGTETQYF. The CDR3 nucleotides read TGTGCCAGCAGCTTAGCGCCTAGCGGCACGGAGACCCAGTACTTC.

The V and J genes are TRBV11-3 and TRBJ2-5, with 7 bases that match TRBD2. From germline, CDR1 is SGHNT and CDR2 YENEEA. V trimming: 3 bases; J trimming: 2 bases; junction bases outside the gene matches: 12. The CDR3 is 17 amino acids. CDR3 in amino acids: CASSFRQPLADQETQYF. CDR3 bases: TGTGCCAGCAGCTTTAGACAGCCCCTAGCGGATCAAGAGACCCAGTACTTC.

The chain recombines TRBV6-4 with TRBJ1-2; 8 positions agree with TRBD1. V dropped 0 bases and J dropped 9; count of bases not matched to a gene: 3. The CDR3 covers 13 residues. Looked up from germline, CDR1 is MRHNA and CDR2 is SNTAGT. The CDR3 here is CASSDSGQGSYTF. The CDR3 DNA is TGTGCCAGCAGTGACTCTGGACAGGGAAGCTACACCTTC.

The chain combines TRBV7-8 with TRBJ2-2, with 12 nucleotides matching TRBD2. V dropped 5 bases and J dropped 2; count of bases not matched to a gene: 6. Germline CDR1 reads SGHVS; CDR2 reads FQNEAQ. This CDR3 is 17 amino acids long. CDR3 nucleotides: TGTGCCAGCAGCATCCTACTAGCGGGAGGTAACACCGGGGAGCTGTTTTTT. Translated: CASSILLAGGNTGELFF.

CDR3 loop: CAWSGSDLLINYGYTF. The CDR3 coding sequence is TGTGCCTGGAGCGGGAGTGACCTCTTGATTAACTATGGCTACACCTTC. This sequence joins TRBV30 and TRBJ1-2; no clear D gene. Germline assignment: CDR1 GTSNPN and CDR2 SVGIG (reference sequence). V dropped 3 bases and J dropped 1 base, with 18 bases sitting between them. The CDR3 loop spans 16 amino acids.

V and J are TRBV9 and TRBJ1-4, with no clear D. V lost 0 bases and J 5 bases, leaving 8 bases between the germline ends. The CDR3 length is 14 residues. The germline V gene encodes CDR1 SGDLS and CDR2 YYNGEE. The CDR3 DNA reads TGTGCCAGCAGCGTAGGGCCTAACAATGAAAAACTGTTTTTT. Its translation is CASSVGPNNEKLFF.

This chain joins TRBV1 and TRBJ2-1; TRBD2 is taken as the D call from the table, unchecked against the DNA. TRBV1 has pseudogene status. The CDR3 spans 17 residues. In DNA form, the CDR3 reads TGCACCAGCAGCCAAGAGAGCGGGAGCGACTCCTACAATGAGCAGTTCTTC. It translates to CTSSQESGSDSYNEQFF.

The chain employs TRBV6-1 and TRBJ2-1, with D perhaps matching TRBD1 (6 bases). V lost 4 bases, J lost 9 bases, and 19 bases lay in between. The CDR3 covers 15 residues. CDR1 is MNHNS and CDR2 is SASEGT in the germline V gene. The CDR3, as DNA: TGTGCCAGCAGTGCCTCTCAGGGGACACAGGGTGAGCAGTTCTTC. Encoded protein: CASSASQGTQGEQFF.

V gene TRBV6-5 combines with J gene TRBJ2-7, with D hard to call. Looked up from germline, CDR1 is MNHEY and CDR2 is SVGAGI. There are 14 residues in the CDR3. V was trimmed by 2 bases and J by 3 bases, leaving 11 bases between them. The CDR3 protein is CASSYGPGNYEQYF. CDR3 sequence (DNA): TGTGCCAGCAGTTACGGTCCTGGAAACTACGAGCAGTACTTC.

The genes are TRBV7-3 and TRBJ2-2; D call uncertain. CDR1 and CDR2 from the germline V gene are SGHTA and FQGTGA. This CDR3 region has 14 residues. The germline V and J ends were trimmed by 3 bases and 4 bases, with 9 bases remaining between them. Written as DNA, the CDR3 is TGTGCCAGCAGCTTCGGCGGACCCACCGGGGAGCTGTTTTTT. It yields the protein CASSFGGPTGELFF.

The chain has TRBV11-2 and TRBJ2-3; D is undetermined. V was pared by 1 base and J by 5 bases, with 1 base between. The CDR3 has 11 residues. CDR1 and CDR2 from the germline V gene are SGHAT and FQNNGV. The chain's CDR3 is CASSLGDTQYF. The CDR3 DNA sequence: TGTGCCAGCAGCTTAGGAGATACGCAGTATTTT.

J is TRBJ2-1 and V is TRBV11-3; perhaps D is TRBD1 or TRBD2 (8 bases each). Germline loops: CDR1 SGHNT, CDR2 YENEEA. The V end lost 5 bases, the J end lost 3 bases, and 23 bases lay between the germline ends. The CDR3 is 18 amino acids. The CDR3 loop reads CASSPGTGTSGNYNEQFF. The DNA of the CDR3 is TGTGCCAGCAGCCCCGGGACAGGAACTAGCGGAAACTACAATGAGCAGTTCTTC.

The chain couples TRBV6-5 to TRBJ1-4, with TRBD1 as a possible D gene (6 bases). The CDR3 covers 14 residues. Between the trimmed V and J ends, which lost 2 bases and 3 bases, there was a span of 7 bases. In germline, CDR1 is MNHEY, CDR2 SVGAGI. The CDR3 protein is CASSYRQANEKLFF. For the CDR3, the DNA is TGTGCCAGCAGTTACCGACAGGCTAATGAAAAACTGTTTTTT.

The genes are TRBV2 and TRBJ2-3; no reliable D call. The CDR3 totals 15 residues. Trimming left V 1 base short and J 4 bases short, with 12 bases between. The germline CDR1 and CDR2 sequences are SNHLY and FYNNEI. The DNA of the CDR3 is TGTGCCAGCAGTGAAGGTGCGGATAGGGCAGATACGCAGTATTTT. Protein sequence: CASSEGADRADTQYF. The full variable domain, its missing parts supplied by reference TRBV2 and TRBJ2-3, is EPEVTQTPSHQVTQMGQEVILRCVPISNHLYFYWYRQILGQKVEFLVSFYNNEISEKSEIFDDQFSVERPDGSNFTLKIRSTKLEDSAMYFCASSEGADRADTQYFGPGTRLTVL.

The chain has TRBV28 and TRBJ1-5, with D maybe TRBD1 (5 bases). With 5 bases removed from V and 2 bases from J, the gap between germline ends came to 10 bases. The CDR3 covers 14 residues. Germline V gene lookup returns CDR1 MDHEN and CDR2 SYDVKM. CDR3 DNA: TGTGCCAGCAGTCTCATGACAGGCAATCAGCCCCAGCATTTT. This codes for CASSLMTGNQPQHF.

V is TRBV5-1 and J is TRBJ2-7; 10 bases are shared with TRBD1. Per germline, CDR1 SGHRS and CDR2 YFSETQ. The CDR3 spans 14 residues. Trimming at V came to 2 bases and at J to 5 bases, leaving 4 bases not matched to a gene. DNA for the CDR3: TGCGCCAGCAGCTTCCGGGACAGGGGAAACGAGCAGTACTTC. As protein: CASSFRDRGNEQYF.

The J gene is TRBJ2-5, the V gene TRBV4-1; no reliable D call. The CDR3 covers 15 residues. Trimming left V 4 bases short and J 2 bases short, with 14 bases between. Germline V gene sequence: CDR1 MGHRA, CDR2 YSYEKL. CDR3 amino acids: CASSLGSWQQETQYF. As DNA, the CDR3 is TGCGCCAGCAGCCTAGGTTCGTGGCAGCAAGAGACCCAGTACTTC.

This chain links TRBV4-2 with TRBJ2-1; D is possibly TRBD1 (6 bases). This CDR3 has 15 residues. Germline assignment: CDR1 LGHNA and CDR2 YNFKEQ. Trimming stripped 1 base from V and 4 bases from J, with 11 bases between. The CDR3 nucleotides read TGTGCCAGCAGCCAAGCCGGCCAGGGGTACAATGAGCAGTTCTTC. This translates into CASSQAGQGYNEQFF.

V gene TRBV12-5 combines with J gene TRBJ2-3, with unresolved D. Germline loops: CDR1 LGHNT, CDR2 FRNRAP. The CDR3 spans 12 residues. V lost 0 bases to trimming and J lost 4 bases, with 2 bases between them. The CDR3 DNA is TGTGCTAGTGGTTTGGTTTCAGATACGCAGTATTTT. It codes for CASGLVSDTQYF.

The genes are TRBV9 and TRBJ2-1; D is unresolved. Trimming stripped 0 bases from V and 10 bases from J, with 17 bases between. The germline V gene has CDR1 SGDLS and CDR2 YYNGEE. The CDR3 covers 15 residues. The CDR3 region has the DNA TGTGCCAGCAGCGTAGCCCCGGGTCTACGTGGGGAGCAGTTCTTC. This gives the protein CASSVAPGLRGEQFF.

This chain links TRBV4-1 with TRBJ2-6, with TRBD2 as a possible D gene (6 bases). Trimming left V 4 bases short and J 10 bases short, with 23 bases between. The CDR3 is 17 residues long. The V gene's germline CDR1 is MGHRA and CDR2 YSYEKL. CDR3 nucleotide sequence: TGCGCCAGCAGCCTTTCTGGCCCTCGCCTAGCGTCAAACGTCCTGACTTTC. Encoded protein: CASSLSGPRLASNVLTF.

The V gene is TRBV7-9, the J gene TRBJ2-7; D perhaps matches TRBD1 (5 bases). The CDR3 consists of 13 residues. Trimming pared 5 bases from V and 3 bases from J, leaving 11 bases between. Germline values: CDR1 SEHNR, CDR2 FQNEAQ (reference sequence). The CDR3 sequence: CASSRQSGYEQYF. CDR3 DNA sequence: TGTGCCAGCAGCAGACAGTCGGGCTACGAGCAGTACTTC.

CDR3 region: CASSPGSLVHNEQFF. The CDR3 bases are TGTGCCAGTAGTCCCGGCTCGCTAGTCCACAATGAGCAGTTCTTC. The chain employs TRBV19 and TRBJ2-1; D ambiguous. This CDR3 comprises 15 residues. CDR1 is LNHDA and CDR2 is SQIVND in the germline V gene (reference sequence). Trimming cost V 5 bases and J 5 bases, with 16 bases left between them.

The chain uses TRBV6-9 and TRBJ1-5, with TRBD1 matching over 7 bases. The CDR3 has 14 residues. With V trimmed by 5 bases and J by 5 bases, 6 bases remained unmatched. In germline, CDR1 is MNHGY, CDR2 SVAAGI. CDR3 residues: CASSPSDRDQPQHF. Written as DNA, the CDR3 is TGTGCCAGCAGTCCCTCTGACAGGGATCAGCCCCAGCATTTT.